These 21 T cell receptor beta chains came from one sample sequenced in a study of OX40 agonist ivuxolimab in advanced cancers. The method was the immunoSEQ multiplex PCR assay. TCRdb mirrors the immuneACCESS table, restricted to in-frame sequences. Some clones are absent from its copies; in checked studies, under half trace to an unresolved V gene, and the reason for the others is unknown. A total of 45,000 to 65,000 clones appear in this sample, about 90% of them only once. Roughly 1.8% of the sample rests with the top ten. The starting material was CD4+ or CD8+ T cells sorted from blood, obtained in a trial of the OX40 agonist ivuxolimab. These receptors were collected from an adult with an advanced solid tumor such as melanoma, head and neck, liver or kidney cancer.

The V call is TRBV5-8, the J call TRBJ1-3, with D possibly being TRBD1 (6 bases). Trimming cost V 0 bases and J 3 bases, with 10 bases left between them. Germline CDR1 reads SGHTS; CDR2 reads YDEGEE. The CDR3 loop spans 15 amino acids. In DNA, the CDR3 is TGTGCCAGCAGCTTGGGGGGGCGCGGTGGAAACACCATATATTTT. Amino acids: CASSLGGRGGNTIYF.

J is TRBJ2-3 and V is TRBV19; TRBD1 matches at 7 bases. Germline CDR1 reads LNHDA; CDR2 reads SQIVND (reference sequence). There are 14 residues in the CDR3. J lost 1 base, V lost 5 bases, and 3 bases had no gene match. CDR3 loop: CASSPDRGTDTQYF. The CDR3 bases are TGTGCCAGTAGTCCAGACAGGGGCACAGATACGCAGTATTTT. Supplemented by reference TRBV19 and TRBJ2-3, the full variable domain reads DGGITQSPKYLFRKEGQNVTLSCEQNLNHDAMYWYRQDPGQGLRLIYYSQIVNDFQKGDIAEGYSVSREKKESFPLTVTSAQKNPTAFYLCASSPDRGTDTQYFGPGTRLTVL.

This chain connects TRBV6-4 to TRBJ1-6; no reliable D call. CDR3 length: 13 amino acids. Germline assignment: CDR1 MRHNA and CDR2 SNTAGT. Between the trimmed V and J ends, which lost 4 bases and 2 bases, there was a span of 3 bases. This chain's CDR3 is CASSAAYNSPLHF. The CDR3 bases are TGTGCCAGCAGTGCAGCCTATAATTCACCCCTCCACTTT.

CDR3 region: CASSVEGGNTIYF. The CDR3 DNA reads as TGTGCCAGCAGCGTAGAGGGGGGAAACACCATATATTTT. The V gene is TRBV9, the J gene TRBJ1-3, with a possible D match to TRBD1 (5 bases). V shed 0 bases and J shed 4 bases, with 5 bases lying between them. In germline, CDR1 is SGDLS, CDR2 YYNGEE. The length of the CDR3 is 13 residues. Looking up the rest from reference TRBV9 and TRBJ1-3 gives the full variable domain: DSGVTQTPKHLITATGQRVTLRCSPRSGDLSVYWYQQSLDQGLQFLIQYYNGEERAKGNILERFSAQQFPDLHSELNLSSLELGDSALYFCASSVEGGNTIYFGEGSWLTVV.

This chain connects TRBV7-2 to TRBJ2-1; 11 nucleotides match TRBD2. The CDR3 is made up of 15 amino acids. CDR1 is SGHTA, CDR2 FQGNSA, per germline. J was trimmed by 10 bases and V by 3 bases; bases with no gene match: 8. This CDR3 is CASSFTTSGVLEQFF. DNA of the CDR3: TGTGCCAGCAGCTTTACGACTAGCGGGGTCCTCGAGCAGTTCTTC. Supplemented by reference TRBV7-2 and TRBJ2-1, the full variable domain reads GAGVSQSPSNKVTEKGKDVELRCDPISGHTALYWYRQSLGQGLEFLIYFQGNSAPDKSGLPSDRFSAERTGGSVSTLTIQRTQQEDSAVYLCASSFTTSGVLEQFFGPGTRLTVL.

This clone is medium-sized (0.01 to 0.1%) in the sample. CDR3 loop: CASSLDSRYGYTF. DNA for the CDR3: TGTGCCAGCAGCTTAGACAGTCGCTATGGCTACACCTTC. V is TRBV5-4 and J is TRBJ1-2, with D perhaps TRBD1 (5 bases). CDR3 length: 13 residues. The germline V gene encodes CDR1 SGHNT and CDR2 YYREEE (reference sequence). The V and J ends lost 2 bases and 4 bases respectively, with 9 bases between them.

The chain's CDR3 is CASSLERAAYNEQFF. The CDR3 DNA is TGTGCCAGCAGCTTGGAGCGGGCGGCCTACAATGAGCAGTTCTTC. The chain combines TRBV7-2 with TRBJ2-1, with D possibly being TRBD2 (6 bases). V was pared by 3 bases and J by 2 bases, with 11 bases between. Germline CDR1 and CDR2: SGHTA and FQGNSA. The CDR3 contains 15 residues.

The chain recombines TRBV4-1 with TRBJ1-4, with unresolved D. Germline values: CDR1 MGHRA, CDR2 YSYEKL. The CDR3 length is 15 residues. Between the trimmed V and J ends, which lost 1 base and 0 bases, there was a span of 6 bases. CDR3 sequence reads: CASSQAPATNEKLFF. In DNA, the CDR3 is TGCGCCAGCAGCCAAGCTCCGGCAACTAATGAAAAACTGTTTTTT.

V gene TRBV7-9 combines with J gene TRBJ2-1; D possibly corresponds to TRBD1 (6 bases). Trimming stripped 4 bases from V and 8 bases from J, with 24 bases between. Germline V CDR1 and CDR2: SEHNR, FQNEAQ (reference sequence). The CDR3 covers 17 residues. CDR3 nucleotides: TGTGCCAGCAGCTCTAACCCCGGGACATCAACCGCGGATGAGCAGTTCTTC. Translated: CASSSNPGTSTADEQFF.

This rearrangement joins TRBV11-1 to TRBJ1-2, with TRBD1 matching 7 bases. This CDR3 has 15 amino acids. The junction had 11 bases not matched to a gene; V was cut back by 3 bases and J by 7 bases. The V gene's germline CDR1 is SGHAT and CDR2 FQDESV (reference sequence). CDR3 loop: CASSFDHRGSGGYTF. The CDR3 DNA follows: TGTGCCAGCAGCTTTGACCACAGGGGAAGTGGTGGCTACACCTTC.

The rearrangement uses TRBV27 and TRBJ1-1, with 7 bases lining up with TRBD1. CDR3 length equals 14 residues. Germline loops: CDR1 MNHEY, CDR2 SMNVEV (reference sequence). With 6 bases clipped from V and 1 base from J, the junction kept 5 bases outside the gene matches. In nucleotides, the CDR3 is TGTGCCAGCAGGAGAACAGGGGCGAACACTGAAGCTTTCTTT. It yields the protein CASRRTGANTEAFF.

In its sample, this clone was seen once. The chain couples TRBV6-1 to TRBJ2-3; D ambiguous. The CDR3 has 16 residues. The germline V and J ends were trimmed by 3 bases and 3 bases, with 16 bases remaining between them. The V gene's germline CDR1 is MNHNS and CDR2 SASEGT. The CDR3 is CASSESWVGRTDTQYF. CDR3 in DNA: TGTGCCAGCAGTGAGTCTTGGGTAGGGCGGACAGATACGCAGTATTTT.

Remarks on this clone: Additional DNA sequences in this sample encode the identical CDR3. This chain uses TRBV7-8 with TRBJ1-5, with 9 bases identical to TRBD1. The CDR3 runs to 15 residues. Per germline, CDR1 SGHVS and CDR2 FQNEAQ. The ends lost 1 base at V and 4 bases at J; junction bases unmatched: 2. The DNA of the CDR3 is TGTGCCAGCAGCTTAGGGGACAGGGAAAATCAGCCCCAGCATTTT. Residues: CASSLGDRENQPQHF.

The rearrangement joins TRBV19 to TRBJ1-1, with D tentatively TRBD1 (5 bases). V was cut by 6 bases and J by 1 base, with 9 bases left in between. CDR1 is LNHDA, CDR2 SQIVND, per germline (reference sequence). This CDR3 has 13 amino acids. Here the CDR3 DNA reads TGTGCCAGTAGCCCCAGGGAGAACACTGAAGCTTTCTTT. This codes for CASSPRENTEAFF. The entire variable domain, with the rest obtained from reference TRBV19 and TRBJ1-1, is as follows: DGGITQSPKYLFRKEGQNVTLSCEQNLNHDAMYWYRQDPGQGLRLIYYSQIVNDFQKGDIAEGYSVSREKKESFPLTVTSAQKNPTAFYLCASSPRENTEAFFGQGTRLTVV.

This chain joins TRBV14 and TRBJ2-2; the D is unclear. CDR1 is SGHDN, CDR2 FVKESK, per germline. The V end was cut by 3 bases, the J end by 6 bases, with 5 bases between. This CDR3 is 12 amino acids long. The CDR3 region is CASSHGPGELFF. The CDR3 coding sequence is TGTGCCAGCAGCCATGGTCCCGGGGAGCTGTTTTTT.

The chain combines TRBV5-1 with TRBJ1-2; D is unclear. The germline gives CDR1 SGHRS, CDR2 YFSETQ. The CDR3 extends over 14 amino acids. Trimming took 0 bases from V and 3 from J, leaving 9 bases between them. CDR3: CASSLANSYYGYTF. The CDR3 coding sequence is TGCGCCAGCAGCTTGGCCAACAGCTACTATGGCTACACCTTC.

This clone is a singleton in its sample. This chain uses TRBV27 with TRBJ2-5, with TRBD1 identical over 8 bases. The ends lost 3 bases at V and 5 bases at J; junction bases unmatched: 14. Germline CDR1 and CDR2: MNHEY and SMNVEV (reference sequence). This CDR3 region has 17 residues. The CDR3 region has the DNA TGTGCCAGCAGTTTGATCGGGTCGGCAGGGGGCGCGGAGACCCAGTACTTC. Its translation: CASSLIGSAGGAETQYF.

The chain couples TRBV21-1 to TRBJ2-5; TRBD2, the table's D call, lacks a check against the DNA. TRBV21-1 is reported as a pseudogene. The CDR3 sequence is 17 residues long. The CDR3 region has the DNA TGTGCCAGCAGCAGCCGGGGGTCAGGGAAGGGACAAGAGACCCAGTACTTC. It yields the protein CASSSRGSGKGQETQYF.

This clone appeared a single time. This chain joins TRBV19 and TRBJ2-4; TRBD2 agrees at 7 bases. The J segment lost 7 bases and the V segment lost 4 bases, leaving 10 bases of the junction unmatched. Per the germline V gene, CDR1 is LNHDA and CDR2 is SQIVND (reference sequence). CDR3 size: 15 residues. As DNA, the CDR3 is TGTGCCAGTAGTACCGTGGAGACTAGCTGGAACATTCAGTACTTC. This encodes CASSTVETSWNIQYF.

The rearrangement links TRBV15 to TRBJ1-1; TRBD1 matches 8 bases. This CDR3 contains 14 residues. The junction had 3 bases not matched to a gene; V was cut back by 1 base and J by 5 bases. Germline V lookup: CDR1 LNHNV, CDR2 YYDKDF (reference sequence). Written as DNA, the CDR3 is TGTGCCACCAGCAGAGGGACAGGGAAAACTGAAGCTTTCTTT. This sequence encodes CATSRGTGKTEAFF. The full variable domain, completed using reference TRBV15 and TRBJ1-1, is DAMVIQNPRYQVTQFGKPVTLSCSQTLNHNVMYWYQQKSSQAPKLLFHYYDKDFNNEADTPDNFQSRRPNTSFCFLDIRSPGLGDTAMYLCATSRGTGKTEAFFGQGTRLTVV.

The chain uses TRBV19 and TRBJ2-1; no reliable D call. V was shortened by 5 bases and J by 5 bases, with 16 bases between the two germline ends. Per germline, CDR1 LNHDA and CDR2 SQIVND (reference sequence). The CDR3 length is 15 residues. The CDR3 DNA reads as TGTGCCAGTAGTGATAGGGCTTCCTCGGACAATGAGCAGTTCTTC. Translation gives CASSDRASSDNEQFF. Using reference TRBV19 and TRBJ2-1 for the parts outside the CDR3, the full variable domain is DGGITQSPKYLFRKEGQNVTLSCEQNLNHDAMYWYRQDPGQGLRLIYYSQIVNDFQKGDIAEGYSVSREKKESFPLTVTSAQKNPTAFYLCASSDRASSDNEQFFGPGTRLTVL.